The 5 T cell receptor beta chains presented below share a single source sample, sequenced in a study of healthy donors' naive CD4 and CD8 T cells. Each TCR library used around 540 ng of total RNA and a linear amplification protocol. TCRdb redid the calling of the reads with MiXCR, one entry per CDR3 protein. The repertoire holds about 180,000 distinct CDR3 sequences, with over 60% as singletons. Material for sequencing was naive CD4+ and CD8+ T cells sorted from blood, pooled from several donors. All receptors come from a pool of human donors in good health; the sample pools cells from several healthy donors.

The chain carries TRBV29-1 and TRBJ2-1; a weak D match, TRBD2 (6 bases). The germline CDR1 and CDR2 sequences are SQVTM and ANQGSEA. The CDR3 has 14 residues. Deletions cut 1 base from V and 3 bases from J, with 10 bases between. The CDR3 sequence is CSVEAGAGYNEQFF. The DNA for the CDR3 is TGCAGCGTTGAAGCGGGAGCAGGCTACAATGAGCAGTTCTTC.

The gene calls are TRBV29-1 and TRBJ2-2, with D hard to call. Germline lookup yields CDR1 SQVTM and CDR2 ANQGSEA. CDR3 length: 12 residues. Between the trimmed V and J ends, which lost 4 bases and 3 bases, there was a span of 6 bases. The CDR3 loop is CSVVRDTGELFF. The CDR3 nucleotides read TGCAGCGTTGTTCGGGACACCGGGGAGCTGTTTTTT.

The V call is TRBV29-1, the J call TRBJ2-5; no clear D gene. Germline CDR1 SQVTM, CDR2 ANQGSEA. Trimming left V 4 bases short and J 9 bases short, with 15 bases between. The CDR3 contains 12 residues. The CDR3 protein is CSVVHAHAAQYF. Written as DNA, the CDR3 is TGCAGCGTTGTGCACGCCCATGCGGCCCAGTACTTC.

V and J are TRBV19 and TRBJ1-4, with D possibly TRBD1 on 6 matching bases. Looked up from germline, CDR1 is LNHDA and CDR2 is SQIVND (reference sequence). The CDR3 is made up of 14 amino acids. V was trimmed by 6 bases and J by 7 bases, leaving 15 bases between them. CDR3 amino acids: CASSLRDNPEKLFF. DNA for the CDR3: TGTGCCAGTAGCCTCCGGGACAACCCTGAAAAACTGTTTTTT.

A few counts support this clonotype. The chain carries TRBV29-1 and TRBJ1-2; TRBD1 is a possible D gene (5 bases). Deletions cut 4 bases from V and 3 bases from J, with 12 bases between. CDR1 and CDR2 (germline): SQVTM, ANQGSEA. The CDR3 is 13 amino acids. The CDR3 protein is CSVVAGSDYGYTF. CDR3 DNA: TGCAGCGTTGTCGCAGGGTCGGACTATGGCTACACCTTC.